This TCR beta chain comes out of a study of blood T cell repertoires in COVID-19. Background on the study: The United States, Italy and Spain provided the acute and convalescent COVID-19 samples. Sources were T cells, B-cell-depleted T cells, or PBMCs; the material itself was cDNA or gDNA.

Per the authors' pipeline: Estimated nucleated cell counts came from reference gene primer amplification. Some clones are missing from TCRdb's copy, which holds only in-frame ones; the method was immunoSEQ multiplex PCR. For V, J and clone size, that table is used; D and trimming come from the DNA. The table has approximately 230,000 clones, roughly 88% seen once; the top ten hold over 2%. The sequenced sample consisted of peripheral blood. The receptor was derived from a man under 40 who had recovered from COVID-19.

CDR3 DNA sequence: TGTGCCACTAACGGGGACAGGGAGGGCGGCTACACCTTC. Its translation: CATNGDREGGYTF. This rearrangement joins TRBV19 to TRBJ1-2; 9 bases fit TRBD1. V trimming: 10 bases; J trimming: 8 bases; junction bases outside the gene matches: 11. CDR1 and CDR2 from the germline V gene are LNHDA and SQIVND (reference sequence). CDR3 length equals 13 residues.